Listed below are T cell receptor beta chains from one sample, sequenced in a study of human T cells and chemical hapten exposure. TCRdb reprocessed the RACE reads via MiXCR and lists one record per CDR3 protein. The data show some 96,000 distinct CDR3 sequences, approximately 8.6% seen once. Sequencing was performed on whole blood, taken in connection with sensitization to the hapten diphenylcyclopropenone (DPC). The receptors derive from a woman between 40 and 55 years old with alopecia areata. Some clones in this sample may be carry-over from other donors' samples. Each CDR3 is given with its conserved first and last residue. Each record gives: J gene, D gene, V gene, clone size, CDR3 DNA, CDR3 protein. D genes are given only for firm matches. Size is stated for part of the rows, as once, few or many counts, or as a class when the clone is expanded.

J gene: TRBJ2-5; D gene: TRBD2; V gene: TRBV5-5; clone size: few; CDR3 DNA: TGTGCCAGCAGCTTGGAGCCTAGCGGGCACCAAGAGACCCAGTACTTC; CDR3 protein: CASSLEPSGHQETQYF
J gene: TRBJ2-2; D gene: NA; V gene: TRBV7-2; clone size: NA; CDR3 DNA: TGTGCCAGCAGCTATCGATTAGGCGCCGGGGAGCTGTTTTTT; CDR3 protein: CASSYRLGAGELFF
J gene: TRBJ2-7; D gene: NA; V gene: TRBV29-1; clone size: few; CDR3 DNA: TGCAGCGCCGGAAGGGACTGGCCCTACGAGCAGTACTTC; CDR3 protein: CSAGRDWPYEQYF
J gene: TRBJ2-5; D gene: TRBD2; V gene: TRBV20-1; clone size: many; CDR3 DNA: TGCAGTGCTAGGGGGACTAGCGGACGCCAAGAGACCCAGTACTTC; CDR3 protein: CSARGTSGRQETQYF
J gene: TRBJ2-2; D gene: NA; V gene: TRBV27; clone size: NA; CDR3 DNA: TGTGCCAGCAGCCTCCTAGGGACTCTGAACACCGGGGAGCTGTTTTTT; CDR3 protein: CASSLLGTLNTGELFF
J gene: TRBJ2-2; D gene: TRBD1; V gene: TRBV7-6; clone size: many; CDR3 DNA: TGTGCCAGCAGCTATACGGACAGGGACGGGGAGCTGTTTTTT; CDR3 protein: CASSYTDRDGELFF
J gene: TRBJ2-2; D gene: TRBD2; V gene: TRBV5-1; clone size: few; CDR3 DNA: TGCGCCAGCAGCTTGGGCCCCCTAGCGGGAGGTCCCGGGGAGCTGTTTTTT; CDR3 protein: CASSLGPLAGGPGELFF
J gene: TRBJ1-2; D gene: TRBD1; V gene: TRBV28; clone size: few; CDR3 DNA: TGTGCCAGCAGATCCGGACAGGGCTCGACCTTC; CDR3 protein: CASRSGQGSTF
J gene: TRBJ1-6; D gene: NA; V gene: TRBV25-1; clone size: NA; CDR3 DNA: TGTGCCAGCACTCCGGGACCGTATAATTCACCCCTCCACTTT; CDR3 protein: CASTPGPYNSPLHF
J gene: TRBJ2-1; D gene: NA; V gene: TRBV28; clone size: few; CDR3 DNA: TGTGCCAGCAGTTTCTGGAATGAGCAGTTCTTC; CDR3 protein: CASSFWNEQFF
J gene: TRBJ1-2; D gene: NA; V gene: TRBV12-3/TRBV12-4; clone size: many; CDR3 DNA: TGTGCCAGCAGTCCACTGGTCGGTCAGGGTATCGCTCAGGCTCGGGGCTACACCTTC; CDR3 protein: CASSPLVGQGIAQARGYTF
J gene: TRBJ2-7; D gene: NA; V gene: TRBV5-4; clone size: many; CDR3 DNA: TGTGCCAGCAGCCCATCCACCCTCTCCTACGAGCAGTACTTC; CDR3 protein: CASSPSTLSYEQYF
J gene: TRBJ2-1; D gene: TRBD2; V gene: TRBV12-3/TRBV12-4; clone size: many; CDR3 DNA: TGTGCCAGCAGTTTCGGACTAGCGGGACGAGGCGGTGAGCAGTTCTTC; CDR3 protein: CASSFGLAGRGGEQFF
J gene: TRBJ2-1; D gene: TRBD2; V gene: TRBV20-1; clone size: once; CDR3 DNA: TGCAGTGCCCGTACCCCCCTAGCGGGACCCAATGAGCAGTTCTTC; CDR3 protein: CSARTPLAGPNEQFF
J gene: TRBJ1-2; D gene: NA; V gene: TRBV12-3/TRBV12-4; clone size: NA; CDR3 DNA: TGTGCCAGCAGTAGGGACTCCAGTGGTGGCTACACCTTC; CDR3 protein: CASSRDSSGGYTF
J gene: TRBJ2-4; D gene: TRBD2; V gene: TRBV6-1; clone size: few; CDR3 DNA: TGTGCCAGCAGTGACGGGGGGGTTGGCCTGCGGGACATTCAGTACTTC; CDR3 protein: CASSDGGVGLRDIQYF
J gene: TRBJ1-2; D gene: TRBD1; V gene: TRBV7-3; clone size: few; CDR3 DNA: TGTGTCAGCAGCCCAGGGGGCTTAGGGGGCTACACCTTC; CDR3 protein: CVSSPGGLGGYTF
J gene: TRBJ2-1; D gene: NA; V gene: TRBV20-1; clone size: many; CDR3 DNA: TGCAGTGCTCCCTCGCGGGGAGGAGAGCAGTTCTTC; CDR3 protein: CSAPSRGGEQFF
J gene: TRBJ2-2; D gene: NA; V gene: TRBV24-1; clone size: many; CDR3 DNA: TGTGCCACCAGTGACCCAACAGGGAGGTTGGCGTCCGGGGAGCTGTTTTTT; CDR3 protein: CATSDPTGRLASGELFF
J gene: TRBJ2-1; D gene: NA; V gene: TRBV27; clone size: NA; CDR3 DNA: TGTGCCAGCAGTTTATCGGCCGCGGATGAGCAGTTCTTC; CDR3 protein: CASSLSAADEQFF
J gene: TRBJ2-1; D gene: TRBD2; V gene: TRBV11-3; clone size: NA; CDR3 DNA: TGTGCCAGCAGCTTTAAAAGACTAGCGGGAGATGTCAATGAGCAGTTCTTC; CDR3 protein: CASSFKRLAGDVNEQFF
J gene: TRBJ1-1; D gene: NA; V gene: TRBV3-1; clone size: few; CDR3 DNA: TGTGCCAGCAGCCCCACACGGGGAGAAGCTTTCTTT; CDR3 protein: CASSPTRGEAFF
J gene: TRBJ2-5; D gene: NA; V gene: TRBV5-4; clone size: NA; CDR3 DNA: TGTGCCAGCAGGTCCGGGTCATCTGTTTATCAAGAGACCCAGTACTTC; CDR3 protein: CASRSGSSVYQETQYF
J gene: TRBJ2-1; D gene: TRBD2; V gene: TRBV9; clone size: few; CDR3 DNA: TGTGCCAGCAGCGTAGCCCCTTCGGGGCTAGCGGGAGTCGGTGAGCAGTTCTTC; CDR3 protein: CASSVAPSGLAGVGEQFF
J gene: TRBJ2-6; D gene: NA; V gene: TRBV12-3/TRBV12-4; clone size: many; CDR3 DNA: TGTGCCAGCATCCTACAGATTTCTGGGGCCAACGTCCTGACTTTC; CDR3 protein: CASILQISGANVLTF
J gene: TRBJ1-2; D gene: TRBD1; V gene: TRBV18; clone size: many; CDR3 DNA: TGTGCCAGCTCACCCTTGACAGGGGAGGACTATGGCTACACCTTC; CDR3 protein: CASSPLTGEDYGYTF
J gene: TRBJ1-6; D gene: NA; V gene: TRBV20-1; clone size: many; CDR3 DNA: TGCAGTGCTAGAGAATCAGGCCCTAATTCACCCCTCCACTTT; CDR3 protein: CSARESGPNSPLHF
J gene: TRBJ2-7; D gene: NA; V gene: TRBV19; clone size: few; CDR3 DNA: TGTGCCAGTAGCACCCGTGAGCGGAGCCCCTACGAGCAGTACTTC; CDR3 protein: CASSTRERSPYEQYF
J gene: TRBJ2-4; D gene: TRBD2; V gene: TRBV5-1; clone size: many; CDR3 DNA: TGCGCCAGCAGCCTGGAGGGAGGGAGGGACATTCAGTACTTC; CDR3 protein: CASSLEGGRDIQYF
J gene: TRBJ1-6; D gene: NA; V gene: TRBV20-1; clone size: many; CDR3 DNA: TGCAGTGCTAGAGATGCAGGACAGAATTCACCCCTCCACTTT; CDR3 protein: CSARDAGQNSPLHF
J gene: TRBJ2-2; D gene: TRBD1; V gene: TRBV2; clone size: once; CDR3 DNA: TGTGCCAGCAACCATGGAACAGGGGAGTACACCGGGGAGCTGTTTTTT; CDR3 protein: CASNHGTGEYTGELFF
J gene: TRBJ2-3; D gene: NA; V gene: TRBV5-1; clone size: few; CDR3 DNA: TGCGCCACCAGATCGGGGACAGATACGCAGTATTTT; CDR3 protein: CATRSGTDTQYF
J gene: TRBJ2-3; D gene: TRBD2; V gene: TRBV11-2; clone size: many; CDR3 DNA: TGTGCCAGCAGCGCTAGGCGGGGGGGCACAGATACGCAGTATTTT; CDR3 protein: CASSARRGGTDTQYF
J gene: TRBJ2-7; D gene: NA; V gene: TRBV14; clone size: many; CDR3 DNA: TGTGCCAGCAGCCGAGTGGCCTACGAGCAGTACTTC; CDR3 protein: CASSRVAYEQYF
J gene: TRBJ2-3; D gene: NA; V gene: TRBV9; clone size: many; CDR3 DNA: TGTGCCAGCAGCGCTTGGGGGATAGCGGTCACAGATACGCAGTATTTT; CDR3 protein: CASSAWGIAVTDTQYF
J gene: TRBJ1-3; D gene: NA; V gene: TRBV27; clone size: few; CDR3 DNA: TGTGCCAGCGGCCAGACAGACTCTGGAAACACCATATATTTT; CDR3 protein: CASGQTDSGNTIYF
J gene: TRBJ2-7; D gene: NA; V gene: TRBV7-7; clone size: NA; CDR3 DNA: TGTGCTAGCAGCCCACACCGGGACGCCTACGAGCAGTACTTC; CDR3 protein: CASSPHRDAYEQYF
J gene: TRBJ2-5; D gene: TRBD2; V gene: TRBV5-6; clone size: few; CDR3 DNA: TGTGCCAGCAGCTTGAGCGGGAGCCCCCCAGAGACCCAGTACTTC; CDR3 protein: CASSLSGSPPETQYF
J gene: TRBJ1-1; D gene: NA; V gene: TRBV5-6; clone size: many; CDR3 DNA: TGTGCCAGCAGGCGAGACGAGGTGAACACTGAAGCTTTCTTT; CDR3 protein: CASRRDEVNTEAFF
J gene: TRBJ1-2; D gene: NA; V gene: TRBV6-1; clone size: NA; CDR3 DNA: TGTGCCAGCAGTGGACAGAGGAACTATGGCTACACCTTC; CDR3 protein: CASSGQRNYGYTF
J gene: TRBJ2-3; D gene: NA; V gene: TRBV25-1; clone size: few; CDR3 DNA: TGTGCCACGCGCGAAGGACCTCCCGATACGCAGTATTTT; CDR3 protein: CATREGPPDTQYF
J gene: TRBJ1-2; D gene: NA; V gene: TRBV9; clone size: NA; CDR3 DNA: TGTGCCAGCAGCGTAGCCGGAACTAACTATGGCTACACCTTC; CDR3 protein: CASSVAGTNYGYTF
J gene: TRBJ2-2; D gene: NA; V gene: TRBV9; clone size: NA; CDR3 DNA: TGTGCCAGCAGCGTCAAACAGGGCTCCACCGGGGAGCTGTTTTTT; CDR3 protein: CASSVKQGSTGELFF
J gene: TRBJ2-3; D gene: TRBD1; V gene: TRBV11-2; clone size: NA; CDR3 DNA: TGTGCCAGCAGCTTGACCCCGACAGGGGTGTACACAGATACGCAGTATTTT; CDR3 protein: CASSLTPTGVYTDTQYF
J gene: TRBJ1-6; D gene: NA; V gene: TRBV7-9; clone size: NA; CDR3 DNA: TGTGCCAGCAGTCCGGACAGCAGCTCCTATAATTCACCCCTCCACTTT; CDR3 protein: CASSPDSSSYNSPLHF
J gene: TRBJ2-5; D gene: NA; V gene: TRBV7-6; clone size: NA; CDR3 DNA: TGTGCCAGCAGCTCCTTGGGCCAAGAGACCCAGTACTTC; CDR3 protein: CASSSLGQETQYF
J gene: TRBJ2-3; D gene: NA; V gene: TRBV12-3/TRBV12-4; clone size: many; CDR3 DNA: TGTGCCAGCAGCCCCCGACCGTTGAGTGTCACAGATACGCAGTATTTT; CDR3 protein: CASSPRPLSVTDTQYF
J gene: TRBJ1-4; D gene: TRBD1; V gene: TRBV7-9; clone size: many; CDR3 DNA: TGTGCCAGCAGCACTGGGACAGGGATGGGTCCTCGCGCCCTCGTGGAAAAACTGTTTTTT; CDR3 protein: CASSTGTGMGPRALVEKLFF
J gene: TRBJ2-7; D gene: NA; V gene: TRBV4-1; clone size: few; CDR3 DNA: TGCGCCAGCAGCCAAGATGTAACAGGAGATACCTACGAGCAGTACTTC; CDR3 protein: CASSQDVTGDTYEQYF
J gene: TRBJ2-4; D gene: TRBD1; V gene: TRBV6-5; clone size: many; CDR3 DNA: TGTGCCAGCAGTCGAGGACAGGGGAACATTCAGTACTTC; CDR3 protein: CASSRGQGNIQYF
J gene: TRBJ2-7; D gene: NA; V gene: TRBV7-9; clone size: NA; CDR3 DNA: TGTGCCAGCAGCTCTCCCCCCATCTACGAGCAGTACTTC; CDR3 protein: CASSSPPIYEQYF
J gene: TRBJ1-1; D gene: NA; V gene: TRBV10-3; clone size: many; CDR3 DNA: TGTGCCATCAGTGAGGCACAGAACACTGAAGCTTTCTTT; CDR3 protein: CAISEAQNTEAFF
J gene: TRBJ1-1; D gene: TRBD1; V gene: TRBV3-1; clone size: many; CDR3 DNA: TGTGCCAGCAGCCCCCGGGACAGGGGAACTGAAGCTTTCTTT; CDR3 protein: CASSPRDRGTEAFF
J gene: TRBJ2-7; D gene: NA; V gene: TRBV6-2/TRBV6-3; clone size: few; CDR3 DNA: TGTGCCAGCAGTTACGGGGTCAGTTCCTACGAGCAGTACTTC; CDR3 protein: CASSYGVSSYEQYF
J gene: TRBJ2-1; D gene: NA; V gene: TRBV15; clone size: NA; CDR3 DNA: TGTGCCACCAGCAGAACAAGGACCCTTGATGAGCAGTTCTTC; CDR3 protein: CATSRTRTLDEQFF